Detailed here is one T cell receptor (beta chain). Its antigen remains unknown. These data belong to a study of T cells expressing NK-cell markers. General study points: In several donors, these clonotypes also led the CD3+CD56-NKG2C+ fraction. NKG2C+ dominant clonotypes from several donors made up about 1.0-7.5% of CD8+ T cells.

The CDR3 sequence is 13 residues long. The germline V gene encodes CDR1 MNHEY and CDR2 SVGAGI. TCRdb re-analyzed the 5' RACE reads; it lists each CDR3 protein once, without DNA. The ten most abundant clones cover roughly 3.6% of a sample with around 550,000 distinct CDR3 sequences. V usage is TRBV6-5 and J usage is TRBJ1-1; TCRdb selects TRBD1, and the lack of DNA leaves this call unchecked. The receptor was isolated from a man aged 18 to 29 in good health. Specimen: blood T cells: a sorted CD56 or NKG2C T cell subset, CD4+ or CD8+ T cells, or bulk PBMC T cells (not recorded which). The CDR3 sequence is CATRRTENTEAFF.